This passage covers 26 T cell receptor beta chains from one sample sequenced in a study of regulatory T cells in long-lasting Graves disease. The TCR beta library used iRepertoire HTBI primers with Arm-PCR amplification of CDR3. Each CDR3 protein gets one entry after TCRdb re-called the multiplex PCR reads with MiXCR. The table records 700,000 or so distinct CDR3 sequences, about 32% of them present only once. As to time point: persistent/refractory GD, antithyroid drugs over 5 years with positive TRAb. Researchers made the TCR library from RNA that was extracted from PBMCs. The sample in question was peripheral blood mononuclear cells (PBMCs), obtained when the disease was refractory, from a patient treated with antithyroid drugs. These receptors were taken from a female donor with Graves disease.

This sequence joins TRBV6-1 and TRBJ2-5; D is uncertain. Germline lookup yields CDR1 MNHNS and CDR2 SASEGT. The CDR3 extends over 16 amino acids. V was trimmed by 4 bases and J by 2 bases, leaving 17 bases between them. The CDR3 protein is CASSVFVAAPQETQYF. In nucleotides, the CDR3 is TGTGCCAGCAGTGTTTTCGTAGCTGCACCTCAAGAGACCCAGTACTTC.

V and J are TRBV19 and TRBJ1-1; D gene uncertain. The germline V gene encodes CDR1 LNHDA and CDR2 SQIVND (reference sequence). The V end was cut by 3 bases, the J end by 1 base, with 6 bases between. The CDR3 covers 13 residues. CDR3 coding DNA: TGTGCCAGTAGTATCGTCTCGAACACTGAAGCTTTCTTT. Encoded protein: CASSIVSNTEAFF.

At least ten counts were recorded for this clonotype. The J gene is TRBJ2-5, the V gene TRBV20-1; D possibly corresponds to TRBD1 (6 bases). CDR1 DFQATT and CDR2 SNEGSKA come from the germline V gene (reference sequence). This CDR3 spans 14 amino acids. V was pared by 5 bases and J by 3 bases, with 16 bases between. The CDR3 protein is CSAEGVQWKETQYF. CDR3 DNA sequence: TGCAGTGCTGAGGGGGTACAGTGGAAAGAGACCCAGTACTTC.

The V call is TRBV24-1, the J call TRBJ1-4; the match to TRBD1 covers 11 bases. V shed 3 bases, J shed 6 bases, and the junction held 5 bases outside the gene matches. Germline loops: CDR1 KGHDR, CDR2 SFDVKD. The CDR3 is made up of 16 amino acids. CDR3 DNA sequence: TGTGCCACCAGTGATCCGCCGGGACAGGGGGATGAAAAACTGTTTTTT. Residues: CATSDPPGQGDEKLFF.

This clonotype has only a few counts. V is TRBV20-1 and J is TRBJ1-3; D is uncertain. The germline gives CDR1 DFQATT, CDR2 SNEGSKA (reference sequence). V was trimmed by 6 bases and J by 0 bases, leaving 12 bases between them. CDR3 length: 14 residues. CDR3 loop: CSASVRSSGNTIYF. DNA of the CDR3: TGCAGTGCCAGCGTTAGGAGCTCTGGAAACACCATATATTTT.

The chain recombines TRBV20-1 with TRBJ1-2, with 12 bases identical to TRBD1. The trim removed 5 bases at V and 7 bases at J, leaving 11 bases unmatched. Looked up from germline, CDR1 is DFQATT and CDR2 is SNEGSKA (reference sequence). The length of the CDR3 is 15 residues. The CDR3 nucleotides are TGCAGTGCTTCCCCCGGGACAGGGGGCTTAGGTGGCTACACCTTC. This gives the protein CSASPGTGGLGGYTF.

This clonotype has just a few counts. This chain joins TRBV6-2 or TRBV6-3 and TRBJ1-6; 7 bases align to TRBD1. V lost 4 bases, J lost 1 base, and 7 bases stayed unmatched. The germline V gene encodes CDR1 MNHEY and CDR2 SVGEGT. This CDR3 spans 17 amino acids. As DNA, the CDR3 is TGTGCCAGCAGTTTCACGACAGGGCGATCCTATAATTCACCCCTCCACTTT. It yields the protein CASSFTTGRSYNSPLHF.

There are many counts of this clonotype. The chain combines TRBV20-1 with TRBJ1-4; no clear D. Trimming stripped 4 bases from V and 7 bases from J, with 13 bases between. CDR3 length: 13 amino acids. Germline V lookup: CDR1 DFQATT, CDR2 SNEGSKA (reference sequence). CDR3 sequence reads: CSATYGIGEKLFF. The DNA of the CDR3 is TGCAGTGCTACGTATGGGATCGGTGAAAAACTGTTTTTT.

The V and J genes are TRBV3-1 and TRBJ1-4, with D possibly TRBD1 on 6 matching bases. The closer fit of TRBJ1-6 to the DNA end suggests the J call may be wrong. From germline, CDR1 is LGHDT and CDR2 YNNKEL (reference sequence). CDR3 size: 17 residues. DNA for the CDR3: TGTGCCAGCAGCCAAGATCTGGTCGGCAGGGGTAATTCACCCCTCCACTTT. Its protein product is CASSQDLVGRGNSPLHF.

This clonotype was detected many times. J is TRBJ1-2 and V is TRBV12-3 or TRBV12-4; 10 bases line up with TRBD1. The CDR3 length is 14 residues. The V and J ends lost 7 bases and 4 bases, in that order; junction bases with no gene match: 6. CDR3 nucleotides: TGTGCCAGCACCTCCGGGACAGGGGTCTATGGCTACACCTTC. Protein: CASTSGTGVYGYTF.

This clonotype was seen at least ten times. For the CDR3, the DNA is TGTGCCCTAAATGGGGTAAATGGCTACACCTTC. Protein product: CALNGVNGYTF. This chain links TRBV6-1 with TRBJ1-2; D is uncertain. V was cut by 11 bases and J by 6 bases, with 13 bases left in between. The CDR3 contains 11 residues. The germline V gene encodes CDR1 MNHNS and CDR2 SASEGT.

The chain carries TRBV6-2 or TRBV6-3 and TRBJ2-2; maybe TRBD1 (6 bases). The ends were cut back, 2 bases at V and 7 bases at J, with 14 bases in the middle. CDR3 length: 15 amino acids. Per the germline V gene, CDR1 is MNHEY and CDR2 is SVGEGT. The CDR3 nucleotides read TGTGCCAGCAGTTACGGGCAGGGGCGCGTCGGGGAGCTGTTTTTT. It yields the protein CASSYGQGRVGELFF.

This chain links TRBV3-1 with TRBJ2-7; the D call may be TRBD1 or TRBD2 (5 bases each). Trimming pared 0 bases from V and 2 bases from J, leaving 11 bases between. Germline CDR1 and CDR2: LGHDT and YNNKEL (reference sequence). The CDR3 runs to 15 residues. The CDR3 here is CASSQDGTSPYEQYF. The CDR3 DNA follows: TGTGCCAGCAGCCAAGATGGGACGTCTCCCTACGAGCAGTACTTC.

This chain joins TRBV12-3 or TRBV12-4 and TRBJ1-1, with 8 positions matching TRBD1. Losses at the gene ends were 5 bases for V and 5 bases for J; bases not matched to a gene: 4. The CDR3 is made up of 13 amino acids. The CDR3 sequence: CASSMTGVTEAFF. CDR3 in DNA: TGTGCCAGCAGTATGACAGGGGTGACTGAAGCTTTCTTT.

The DNA of the CDR3 is TGTGCCAGCAGCACTCCGGGACAGGGGTCAAACTATGGCTACACCTTC. This gives the protein CASSTPGQGSNYGYTF. The chain joins TRBV7-2 to TRBJ1-2; 10 nucleotides line up with TRBD1. Germline V gene data show CDR1 as SGHTA and CDR2 as FQGNSA. This CDR3 is 16 amino acids long. The trim removed 5 bases at V and 2 bases at J, leaving 8 bases unmatched.

CDR3 nucleotides: TGTGCCATCAGTGAGTCGGTGGTAGAGACCCAGTACTTC. Protein sequence: CAISESVVETQYF. This chain joins TRBV10-3 and TRBJ2-5; no reliable D call. Germline CDR1 and CDR2: ENHRY and SYGVKD. This CDR3 is 13 amino acids long. The V end was cut by 0 bases, the J end by 4 bases, with 6 bases between.

The rearrangement uses TRBV6-2 or TRBV6-3 and TRBJ2-7; 11 nucleotides agree with TRBD2. The CDR3 covers 16 residues. Germline V gene data show CDR1 as MNHEY and CDR2 as SVGEGT. The V segment lost 5 bases and the J segment 7 bases; nucleotides outside the gene matches: 13. CDR3 amino acids: CASSKRLAGTLWEQYF. The CDR3 DNA follows: TGTGCCAGCAGTAAGAGACTAGCGGGGACCCTTTGGGAGCAGTACTTC.

The V gene is TRBV6-5, the J gene TRBJ1-1; D unresolved. Between the trimmed V and J ends, which lost 2 bases and 1 base, there was a span of 8 bases. Germline values: CDR1 MNHEY, CDR2 SVGAGI. The CDR3 consists of 14 residues. The CDR3 bases are TGTGCCAGCAGTTACGCAGAAAGGAACACTGAAGCTTTCTTT. Its protein product is CASSYAERNTEAFF.

Ten or more counts support this clonotype. This chain connects TRBV27 to TRBJ1-2, with no clear D. V lost 6 bases to trimming and J lost 5 bases, with 16 bases between them. Per the germline V gene, CDR1 is MNHEY and CDR2 is SMNVEV (reference sequence). The CDR3 contains 14 residues. In nucleotides, the CDR3 is TGTGCCAGCAGCCCTGGGATTCGGCTTTATGGCTACACCTTC. The encoded protein is CASSPGIRLYGYTF.

The chain employs TRBV20-1 and TRBJ1-5, with no clear D. Germline V gene data show CDR1 as DFQATT and CDR2 as SNEGSKA (reference sequence). This CDR3 spans 14 amino acids. The ends were cut back, 7 bases at V and 0 bases at J, with 13 bases in the middle. CDR3 protein: CSVSPGFSNQPQHF. CDR3 coding DNA: TGCAGTGTCAGCCCGGGATTTAGCAATCAGCCCCAGCATTTT.

The rearrangement uses TRBV30 and TRBJ2-2; D is uncertain. Germline V gene lookup returns CDR1 GTSNPN and CDR2 SVGIG (reference sequence). The CDR3 is 11 amino acids. Trimming stripped 4 bases from V and 5 bases from J, with 5 bases between. CDR3 in amino acids: CAWKWTGELFF. In nucleotides, the CDR3 is TGTGCCTGGAAATGGACCGGGGAGCTGTTTTTT.

This clonotype turned up a few times. The J gene is TRBJ2-7, the V gene TRBV7-3, with 8 bases lining up with TRBD1. The CDR3 length is 13 residues. The V gene end was trimmed by 2 bases and the J gene end by 6 bases; junction bases not matched to a gene: 3. In germline, CDR1 is SGHTA, CDR2 FQGTGA. CDR3 loop: CASSLVDRGEQYF. Here the CDR3 DNA reads TGTGCCAGCAGCTTAGTCGACAGGGGCGAGCAGTACTTC. The full variable domain, its missing parts supplied by reference TRBV7-3 and TRBJ2-7, is GAGVSQTPSNKVTEKGKYVELRCDPISGHTALYWYRQSLGQGPEFLIYFQGTGAADDSGLPNDRFFAVRPEGSVSTLKIQRTERGDSAVYLCASSLVDRGEQYFGPGTRLTVT.

This clonotype was seen a handful of times. This chain joins TRBV28 and TRBJ1-4; maybe TRBD1 (6 bases). CDR1 is MDHEN and CDR2 is SYDVKM in the germline V gene. V was cut by 2 bases and J by 8 bases, with 12 bases left in between. The CDR3 contains 14 residues. The CDR3 coding sequence is TGTGCCAGCAGTTTAGGGTCAGGGGACGAAAAACTGTTTTTT. Translated: CASSLGSGDEKLFF.

Many counts were recorded for this clonotype. The gene calls are TRBV2 and TRBJ1-2, with 9 bases that match TRBD1. Per the germline V gene, CDR1 is SNHLY and CDR2 is FYNNEI. Trimming at V came to 6 bases and at J to 6 bases, leaving 8 bases not matched to a gene. The CDR3 extends over 14 amino acids. The CDR3 is CASRENTGGHGYTF. CDR3 nucleotides: TGTGCCAGCAGAGAGAATACAGGGGGCCATGGCTACACCTTC.

This clonotype was seen many times. Germline is not matched at one junction end, which may reflect a read error. The rearrangement uses TRBV5-1 and TRBJ1-4; D might be TRBD1 (6 bases). CDR1 SGHRS and CDR2 YFSETQ come from the germline V gene. There are 15 residues in the CDR3. The CDR3 DNA reads as TGTGCCAGCAGCTTACGAGGGGGAACTAATGAAAAACTGTTTTTT. Translated: CASSLRGGTNEKLFF.

This clonotype turned up a few times. The chain links TRBV27 to TRBJ1-2, with D unclear. The germline CDR1 and CDR2 sequences are MNHEY and SMNVEV (reference sequence). This CDR3 comprises 17 residues. Trimming removed 0 bases from V and 2 bases from J, with 16 bases in between. CDR3 sequence: CASSLSSGFSANYGYTF. As DNA, the CDR3 is TGTGCCAGCAGTTTATCGTCAGGTTTCTCCGCAAACTATGGCTACACCTTC.